These 23 T cell receptor beta chains share one sample of origin, sequenced in a study of CD8 T cells in ankylosing spondylitis. Each CDR3 protein is one row after TCRdb ran MiXCR on the 5' RACE reads. The table records some 140,000 distinct CDR3 sequences, approximately 8.4% of them present only once. Specimen: synovial fluid, either unsorted or a sorted T cell fraction (not recorded which). The receptors originated from a male donor with ankylosing spondylitis.

This clonotype came up many times. The chain carries TRBV5-4 and TRBJ2-2; D gene uncertain. The germline gives CDR1 SGHNT, CDR2 YYREEE (reference sequence). The CDR3 runs 14 residues. With 3 bases removed from V and 1 base from J, the gap between germline ends came to 7 bases. The CDR3 sequence: CASSSFGNTGELFF. For the CDR3, the DNA is TGTGCCAGCAGCTCGTTCGGGAACACCGGGGAGCTGTTTTTT.

This clonotype showed up just a few times. The rearrangement joins TRBV7-2 to TRBJ2-5, with 7 nucleotides matching TRBD2. The germline gives CDR1 SGHTA, CDR2 FQGNSA. V dropped 5 bases and J dropped 5; count of bases not matched to a gene: 14. The CDR3 extends over 16 amino acids. CDR3 nucleotides: TGTGCCAGCAGCCCTCCGGGACTACCCCGGGGGGAGACCCAGTACTTC. Amino acids: CASSPPGLPRGETQYF.

This clonotype came up many times. The J gene is TRBJ1-1, the V gene TRBV5-6; D remains unclear. Trimming took off 4 bases at V and 1 base at J, with 8 bases between the two ends. The CDR3 is 13 amino acids. CDR1 and CDR2 from the germline V gene are SGHDT and YYEEEE. As DNA, the CDR3 is TGTGCCAGCAGCCGTAACTGGAACACTGAAGCTTTCTTT. Its protein is CASSRNWNTEAFF.

The CDR3 DNA follows: TGCAGTGCTAGAGATCAAGCTAGCGGGAGGGCCAGGAATGAGCAGTTCTTC. It yields the protein CSARDQASGRARNEQFF. V is TRBV20-1 and J is TRBJ2-1, with TRBD2 identical over 12 bases. After removal of 0 bases from V and 7 bases from J, the junction contained 10 bases not matched to a gene. The CDR3 runs to 17 residues. CDR1 DFQATT and CDR2 SNEGSKA come from the germline V gene (reference sequence).

The J gene is TRBJ2-3, the V gene TRBV11-2; D not resolved. The CDR3 totals 12 residues. Looked up from germline, CDR1 is SGHAT and CDR2 is FQNNGV. V was pared by 0 bases and J by 4 bases, with 2 bases between. The CDR3 loop reads CASSLDADTQYF. Here the CDR3 DNA reads TGTGCCAGCAGCTTAGACGCAGATACGCAGTATTTT.

This clonotype was seen a few times. A single base separates this from a much larger clone, so it may be a read error. V is TRBV27 and J is TRBJ2-5; the match to TRBD2 covers 12 bases. This CDR3 spans 13 amino acids. V gave up 6 bases and J gave up 4 bases; unmatched junction bases: 0. Germline-derived CDR1 and CDR2 are MNHEY and SMNVEV (reference sequence). CDR3 residues: CASRTSGGETQYF. The CDR3 coding sequence is TGTGCCAGCAGGACTAGCGGGGGAGAGACCCAGTACTTC.

In its sample, this clonotype was seen many times. CDR3 sequence (DNA): TGTGCCAGCAGCTTAACACAGGGATCCTACGTGGAGCAGTACTTC. Its translation is CASSLTQGSYVEQYF. The chain joins TRBV11-2 to TRBJ2-7, with D perhaps matching TRBD1 (6 bases). Looked up from germline, CDR1 is SGHAT and CDR2 is FQNNGV. Trimming shortened V by 2 bases and J by 7 bases, and 18 bases separated the two germline ends. This CDR3 region has 15 residues.

This clonotype was counted only a few times. The chain is built from TRBV15 and TRBJ2-7; D perhaps matches TRBD1 (5 bases). Trimming removed 2 bases from V and 3 bases from J, with 14 bases in between. Germline V gene data show CDR1 as LNHNV and CDR2 as YYDKDF (reference sequence). This CDR3 spans 15 amino acids. CDR3 coding DNA: TGTGCCACCAGCAGAAACCGTCAGGGCAACTACGAGCAGTACTTC. Its translation: CATSRNRQGNYEQYF.

This sequence joins TRBV27 and TRBJ2-1; no clear D. Germline V lookup: CDR1 MNHEY, CDR2 SMNVEV (reference sequence). V lost 5 bases and J lost 5, with 13 bases in between. The CDR3 has 14 amino acids. The CDR3 protein is CASSRTFLNNEQFF. CDR3 coding DNA: TGTGCCAGCAGTCGGACGTTCCTCAACAATGAGCAGTTCTTC.

This clonotype has a count of ten or more. The J gene is TRBJ2-2, the V gene TRBV6-5; D possibly corresponds to TRBD2 (6 bases). The CDR3 covers 13 residues. Germline V gives CDR1 MNHEY, CDR2 SVGAGI. V was shortened by 2 bases and J by 5 bases, with 6 bases between the two germline ends. CDR3 protein: CASSYGGTGELFF. The DNA of the CDR3 is TGTGCCAGCAGTTACGGGGGGACCGGGGAGCTGTTTTTT.

Only a few counts were recorded for this clonotype. The chain combines TRBV5-5 with TRBJ1-1; maybe TRBD1 (6 bases). The V gene lost 1 base and the J gene lost 7 bases, with 17 bases spanning the gap. This CDR3 comprises 15 residues. CDR1 is SGHKS and CDR2 is YYEKEE in the germline V gene (reference sequence). The CDR3 spells CASSLMGAGVREAFF. CDR3 bases: TGTGCCAGCAGCTTGATGGGGGCGGGCGTGCGTGAAGCTTTCTTT.

This clonotype showed up just a few times. The chain has TRBV27 and TRBJ1-5, with D uncertain. Germline V gives CDR1 MNHEY, CDR2 SMNVEV (reference sequence). This CDR3 comprises 14 residues. Trimming pared 3 bases from V and 5 bases from J, leaving 11 bases between. In nucleotides, the CDR3 is TGTGCCAGCAGTTTTTTGGGAGTGGATCAGCCCCAGCATTTT. As protein: CASSFLGVDQPQHF.

V gene TRBV4-3 combines with J gene TRBJ1-1; D remains unclear. Germline-derived CDR1 and CDR2 are LGHNA and YSLEER. The CDR3 contains 12 residues. V lost 1 base and J 10 bases, leaving 10 bases between the germline ends. The CDR3, as DNA: TGCGCCAGCAGCCAAGCCTCCGGTGTAGCTTTCTTT. It codes for CASSQASGVAFF.

Many counts were recorded for this clonotype. The chain carries TRBV28 and TRBJ2-1; D is perhaps TRBD2 (6 bases). This CDR3 region has 12 residues. V dropped 8 bases and J dropped 8 bases, with 13 bases sitting between them. Germline loops: CDR1 MDHEN, CDR2 SYDVKM. The CDR3 region is CASQDGGHEQFF. For the CDR3, the DNA is TGTGCCAGCCAGGACGGGGGACATGAGCAGTTCTTC.

This clonotype was counted at least ten times. The genes are TRBV16 and TRBJ1-5; D ambiguous. Germline V gives CDR1 KGHSY, CDR2 FQNENV. This CDR3 has 14 amino acids. V was clipped by 0 bases and J by 0 bases, with 3 bases between them. The CDR3 nucleotides are TGTGCCAGCAGCCAATCGAATAGCAATCAGCCCCAGCATTTT. It translates to CASSQSNSNQPQHF. The full variable domain, rest sourced from reference TRBV16 and TRBJ1-5, is GEEVAQTPKHLVRGEGQKAKLYCAPIKGHSYVFWYQQVLKNEFKFLISFQNENVFDETGMPKERFSAKCLPNSPCSLEIQATKLEDSAVYFCASSQSNSNQPQHFGDGTRLSIL.

The chain couples TRBV11-2 to TRBJ2-3, with unresolved D. CDR3 length: 17 residues. Germline loops: CDR1 SGHAT, CDR2 FQNNGV. V shed 2 bases and J shed 6 bases, with 21 bases lying between them. Written as DNA, the CDR3 is TGTGCCAGCAGCTTAAACGGATACGTACAACAACAGGATACGCAGTATTTT. This codes for CASSLNGYVQQQDTQYF.

In this sample, this clonotype turned up a few times. This chain joins TRBV28 and TRBJ1-2, with 7 bases lining up with TRBD1. Germline CDR1 reads MDHEN; CDR2 reads SYDVKM. The CDR3 sequence is 15 residues long. With 0 bases clipped from V and 5 bases from J, the junction kept 6 bases outside the gene matches. The CDR3: CASSLWAGGTYGYTF. The CDR3 DNA is TGTGCCAGCAGTTTATGGGCAGGGGGGACGTATGGCTACACCTTC.

This clonotype was seen ten or more times. The CDR3 here is CASSLGGLTSETDTQYF. In nucleotides, the CDR3 is TGTGCCAGCAGTTTAGGGGGACTAACTAGCGAGACAGATACGCAGTATTTT. The gene calls are TRBV28 and TRBJ2-3; 7 bases map to TRBD2. The trim removed 2 bases at V and 3 bases at J, leaving 11 bases unmatched. CDR1 is MDHEN and CDR2 is SYDVKM in the germline V gene. The CDR3 runs 17 residues. Using reference TRBV28 and TRBJ2-3 for the parts outside the CDR3, the full variable domain is DVKVTQSSRYLVKRTGEKVFLECVQDMDHENMFWYRQDPGLGLRLIYFSYDVKMKEKGDIPEGYSVSREKKERFSLILESASTNQTSMYLCASSLGGLTSETDTQYFGPGTRLTVL.

This clonotype was picked up a small number of times. V usage is TRBV7-9 and J usage is TRBJ1-4; the D is unclear. V lost 5 bases and J lost 0, with 10 bases in between. Germline V CDR1 and CDR2: SEHNR, FQNEAQ (reference sequence). This CDR3 spans 15 amino acids. The CDR3 reads CASSRTAATNEKLFF. CDR3 nucleotides: TGTGCCAGCAGCCGGACGGCTGCAACTAATGAAAAACTGTTTTTT. Supplemented by reference TRBV7-9 and TRBJ1-4, the full variable domain reads DTGVSQNPRHKITKRGQNVTFRCDPISEHNRLYWYRQTLGQGPEFLTYFQNEAQLEKSRLLSDRFSAERPKGSFSTLEIQRTEQGDSAMYLCASSRTAATNEKLFFGSGTQLSVL.

This clonotype was seen many times. J is TRBJ2-7 and V is TRBV5-1; D remains ambiguous. Germline V CDR1 and CDR2: SGHRS, YFSETQ. The CDR3 extends over 11 amino acids. V was trimmed by 4 bases and J by 4 bases, leaving 6 bases between them. Here the CDR3 DNA reads TGCGCCAGCAGCAAGGGATACGAGCAGTACTTC. This encodes CASSKGYEQYF.

The genes are TRBV6-2 or TRBV6-3 and TRBJ2-3; perhaps D is TRBD1 or TRBD2 (6 bases each). V was trimmed by 0 bases and J by 2 bases, leaving 15 bases between them. CDR1 is MNHEY, CDR2 SVGEGT, per germline. The CDR3 spans 17 residues. The CDR3 DNA sequence: TGTGCCAGCAGTTACTCGTCAACAGGGAGGTTCACAGATACGCAGTATTTT. It specifies CASSYSSTGRFTDTQYF.

This clonotype has a count of ten or more. The gene calls are TRBV20-1 and TRBJ2-5, with a tentative D call TRBD1 (6 bases). Trimming cost V 6 bases and J 5 bases, with 10 bases left between them. The CDR3 loop spans 11 amino acids. CDR1 and CDR2 (germline): DFQATT, SNEGSKA (reference sequence). The CDR3: CSATTGETQYF. CDR3 bases: TGCAGTGCAACCACAGGGGAGACCCAGTACTTC.

Ten or more counts support this clonotype. This sequence joins TRBV4-3 and TRBJ2-2, with 7 nucleotides matching TRBD2. The CDR3 runs to 14 residues. The V segment lost 0 bases and the J segment 9 bases; nucleotides outside the gene matches: 4. The germline CDR1 and CDR2 sequences are LGHNA and YSLEER. CDR3: CASSQDAGARELFF. The CDR3, as DNA: TGCGCCAGCAGCCAAGATGCGGGAGCGCGGGAGCTGTTTTTT.